The 5 T cell receptor beta chains in this list originate from one sample, sequenced in a study of cytomegalovirus exposure and HLA in healthy donors. The PCR made use of 60 Vbeta and 13 Jbeta primers. TCRdb keeps only in-frame clones here, not all; method: immunoSEQ multiplex PCR. Of roughly 38,000 clones in the sample, around 69% were seen once. Sequenced input: PBMCs. These receptors were obtained from a woman aged 25 to 39 in good health and CMV-seropositive.

The chain recombines TRBV7-9 with TRBJ2-2, with 10 bases fitting TRBD2. V dropped 5 bases and J dropped 4; count of bases not matched to a gene: 7. This CDR3 region has 16 residues. The germline CDR1 and CDR2 sequences are SEHNR and FQNEAQ (reference sequence). The CDR3 nucleotides are TGTGCCAGCAGCCCGGCGGGACTAGCGAGCACCGGGGAGCTGTTTTTT. This encodes CASSPAGLASTGELFF.

The V gene is TRBV10-1, the J gene TRBJ1-1; TRBD1 might be the D (6 bases). Germline V lookup: CDR1 WNHNN, CDR2 SYGVQD (reference sequence). With 4 bases removed from V and 4 bases from J, the gap between germline ends came to 10 bases. The CDR3 is 13 residues long. CDR3 DNA: TGCGCCAGCAGTGTCGGGGGGGCCACTGAAGCTTTCTTT. Protein sequence: CASSVGGATEAFF.

This clone has only a few counts. V gene TRBV29-1 combines with J gene TRBJ2-1; TRBD1 matches 9 bases. The V gene's germline CDR1 is SQVTM and CDR2 ANQGSEA. The length of the CDR3 is 12 residues. Germline trimming cut 8 bases from V and 5 bases from J; bases unmatched to any gene: 4. As DNA, the CDR3 is TGCAGCACTTGGACAGGGGACAATGAGCAGTTCTTC. Amino acids: CSTWTGDNEQFF.

The chain carries TRBV6-5 and TRBJ1-2; tentative D call: TRBD1 (5 bases). The CDR3 has 15 residues. The V end was cut by 5 bases, the J end by 6 bases, with 19 bases between. CDR1 is MNHEY, CDR2 SVGAGI, per germline. CDR3 region: CASSPGGKAADGYTF. In DNA form, the CDR3 reads TGTGCCAGCAGTCCCGGGGGTAAGGCGGCGGATGGCTACACCTTC.

The V gene is TRBV7-3, the J gene TRBJ2-3, with a possible D match to TRBD1 (6 bases). Germline CDR1 reads SGHTA; CDR2 reads FQGTGA. The V end lost 5 bases, the J end lost 5 bases, and 11 bases lay between the germline ends. This CDR3 has 13 amino acids. The chain's CDR3 is CASSPIGGDTQYF. The CDR3 nucleotides read TGTGCCAGCAGCCCCATAGGGGGAGATACGCAGTATTTT.